The rows below give T cell receptor beta chains drawn from one sample of a study of Graves' ophthalmopathy and Graves' hyperthyroidism. Each CDR3 protein is one row after TCRdb ran MiXCR on the multiplex PCR reads. This sample yields some 380,000 distinct CDR3 sequences, of which 15% to 17% are seen a single time; approximately 7% belongs to the top ten. Sequenced: peripheral blood. These receptors were collected from a woman aged 18-29 years with stable Graves' hyperthyroidism. Both conserved end residues are part of each CDR3. The D gene is left open where the match is weak. A row's size may be missing; if present it is once, few, many or a size class.

TRBJ1-1 | - | 15 | many | TRBV7-9 | CASSFPGHLNTEAFF | TGTGCCAGCAGCTTCCCGGGACACCTGAACACTGAAGCTTTCTTT
TRBJ2-5 | TRBD1 | 16 | - | TRBV5-1 | CASSFLGQGYQETQYF | TGCGCCAGCAGCTTCCTCGGACAGGGGTACCAAGAGACCCAGTACTTC
TRBJ2-7 | TRBD1 | 15 | many | TRBV25-1 | CASSESGTGDYEQYF | TGTGCCAGCAGTGAATCCGGGACAGGGGACTACGAGCAGTACTTC
TRBJ2-7 | TRBD2 | 17 | - | TRBV6-1 | CASSAPGLAGGSYEQYF | TGTGCCAGCAGTGCCCCGGGACTAGCGGGAGGCTCCTACGAGCAGTACTTC
TRBJ1-1 | - | 12 | many | TRBV19 | CASTHQGVGAFF | TGTGCCAGTACCCACCAGGGTGTAGGAGCTTTCTTT
TRBJ1-1 | - | 14 | many | TRBV9 | CASRRDATNTEAFF | TGTGCCAGCAGAAGGGACGCCACGAACACTGAAGCTTTCTTT
TRBJ2-1 | - | 12 | - | TRBV2 | CASSERTDEQFF | TGTGCCAGCAGTGAACGGACGGATGAGCAGTTCTTC
TRBJ1-6 | - | 13 | many | TRBV25-1 | CATRGGGNSPLHF | TGTGCCACGAGGGGGGGCGGGAATTCACCCCTCCACTTT
TRBJ2-2 | TRBD1 | 15 | many | TRBV9 | CASSRLIRGTGELFF | TGTGCCAGCAGCCGCCTCATCAGGGGGACCGGGGAGCTGTTTTTT
TRBJ2-7 | - | 14 | many | TRBV2 | CASSEGRFSYEQYF | TGTGCCAGCAGTGAAGGGCGTTTCAGTTACGAGCAGTACTTC
TRBJ2-5 | TRBD2 | 13 | many | TRBV25-1 | CASTTSGGETQYF | TGTGCCAGCACCACTAGCGGGGGGGAGACCCAGTACTTC
TRBJ1-1 | - | 13 | many | TRBV7-9 | CASSLQEELQAFF | TGTGCCAGCAGCTTACAGGAAGAACTTCAAGCTTTCTTT
TRBJ2-5 | - | 15 | few | TRBV6-1 | CASSERDLAQETQYF | TGTGCCAGCAGTGAAAGAGATCTAGCACAAGAGACCCAGTACTTC
TRBJ2-7 | - | 13 | many | TRBV4-1 | CASSQAQSYEQYF | TGCGCCAGCAGCCAAGCACAGAGCTACGAGCAGTACTTC
TRBJ1-6 | - | 15 | many | TRBV7-8 | CASSRSRVVESPLHF | TGTGCCAGCAGCCGATCCAGGGTGGTAGAATCACCCCTCCACTTT
TRBJ2-3 | TRBD2 | 17 | - | TRBV28 | CASSELVGTSGGDTQYF | TGTGCCAGCAGTGAGTTAGTGGGGACTAGCGGGGGAGATACGCAGTATTTT
TRBJ2-2 | TRBD2 | 15 | many | TRBV24-1 | CATSGAGDHTGELFF | TGTGCCACCAGCGGAGCGGGGGACCACACCGGGGAGCTGTTTTTT
TRBJ2-6 | - | 15 | many | TRBV20-1 | CSARDRNSGANVLTF | TGCAGTGCTAGAGATCGAAACTCTGGGGCCAACGTCCTGACTTTC
TRBJ2-7 | - | 12 | many | TRBV15 | CATSRAYYEQYF | TGTGCCACCAGCAGGGCGTATTACGAGCAGTACTTC
TRBJ1-1 | - | 14 | many | TRBV7-9 | CASSLAVGNTEAFF | TGTGCCAGCAGCTTAGCGGTGGGGAACACTGAAGCTTTCTTT
TRBJ2-2 | TRBD2 | 14 | many | TRBV6-2/TRBV6-3 | CASRTGGNTGELFF | TGTGCCAGCAGGACGGGGGGGAACACCGGGGAGCTGTTTTTT
TRBJ2-5 | TRBD1 | 15 | many | TRBV19 | CASSELGQAGGAQYF | TGTGCCAGTAGTGAACTGGGACAGGCCGGAGGGGCCCAGTACTTC
TRBJ2-7 | - | 14 | many | TRBV10-3 | CAISESRGNYEQYF | TGTGCCATCAGTGAGTCGAGAGGAAACTACGAGCAGTACTTC
TRBJ2-3 | - | 16 | - | TRBV5-4 | CASSLEWEDSTDTQYF | TGTGCCAGCAGCTTGGAGTGGGAGGACAGCACAGATACGCAGTATTTT
TRBJ1-6 | - | 18 | many | TRBV7-8 | CASSLVGPSSSYNSPLHF | TGTGCCAGCAGCTTAGTCGGGCCCTCCAGCTCCTATAATTCACCCCTCCACTTT
TRBJ1-1 | - | 14 | few | TRBV7-3 | CASSLNGAGTEAFF | TGTGCCAGCAGCTTAAACGGGGCTGGGACTGAAGCTTTCTTT
TRBJ1-6 | - | 13 | many | TRBV20-1 | CSGRGRLNSPLHF | TGCAGTGGTAGGGGCAGGCTAAATTCACCCCTCCACTTT
TRBJ2-7 | TRBD1 | 14 | many | TRBV6-1 | CASSEWTGGYEQYF | TGTGCCAGCAGTGAATGGACAGGGGGCTACGAGCAGTACTTC
TRBJ2-5 | TRBD2 | 15 | many | TRBV7-8 | CASSISGGALETQYF | TGTGCCAGCAGCATTAGCGGGGGGGCCTTGGAGACCCAGTACTTC
TRBJ1-5 | - | 15 | many | TRBV6-1 | CASSVAGPSNQPQHF | TGTGCCAGCAGTGTAGCGGGTCCAAGCAATCAGCCCCAGCATTTT
TRBJ1-2 | TRBD1 | 16 | many | TRBV20-1 | CSASKAGQAQNYGYTF | TGCAGTGCTTCTAAAGCGGGACAGGCACAGAACTATGGCTACACCTTC
TRBJ2-2 | - | 14 | many | TRBV6-1 | CASRLTYSTGELFF | TGTGCCAGCAGACTGACTTATTCCACCGGGGAGCTGTTTTTT
TRBJ1-2 | - | 14 | many | TRBV12-3/TRBV12-4 | CASSGDSLDYGYTF | TGTGCCAGCAGTGGAGACAGTTTGGACTATGGCTACACCTTC
TRBJ1-1 | TRBD1 | 11 | - | TRBV30 | CAWDGGTEAFF | TGTGCCTGGGACGGGGGGACAGAGGCTTTCTTT
TRBJ1-5 | - | 14 | many | TRBV7-2 | CASSRPSSNQPQHF | TGTGCCAGCAGCCGGCCTTCTAGCAATCAGCCCCAGCATTTT
TRBJ2-5 | TRBD2 | 14 | many | TRBV20-1 | CSAGSGGAQETQYF | TGCAGTGCTGGGAGCGGGGGGGCCCAAGAGACCCAGTACTTC
TRBJ1-1 | - | 15 | many | TRBV12-3/TRBV12-4 | CASSFDVSRSTEAFF | TGTGCCAGCAGTTTTGATGTGTCCAGATCCACTGAAGCTTTCTTT
TRBJ1-5 | - | 15 | many | TRBV6-5 | CASSYRRGDDQPQHF | TGTGCCAGCAGTTACCGTCGGGGGGACGATCAGCCCCAGCATTTT
TRBJ2-7 | TRBD2 | 14 | many | TRBV6-2/TRBV6-3 | CASSHRTSRNEQYF | TGTGCCAGCAGCCACCGGACTAGCCGGAACGAGCAGTACTTC
TRBJ1-1 | - | 16 | many | TRBV7-6 | CASSSKLSDRNTEAFF | TGTGCCAGCAGCTCCAAATTATCGGACAGGAACACTGAAGCTTTCTTT
TRBJ2-2 | - | 15 | many | TRBV4-1 | CASSQGGVGTGELFF | TGCGCCAGCAGCCAAGGGGGAGTGGGCACCGGGGAGCTGTTTTTT
TRBJ2-7 | TRBD2 | 13 | many | TRBV29-1 | CSVGASGGYEQYF | TGCAGCGTGGGGGCTAGCGGGGGGTACGAGCAGTACTTC
TRBJ1-1 | - | 16 | many | TRBV11-3 | CASSLSPQRSRTEAFF | TGTGCCAGCAGCTTAAGCCCTCAACGGAGCCGGACTGAAGCTTTCTTT
TRBJ2-5 | TRBD2 | 14 | many | TRBV6-2/TRBV6-3 | CASSPGLAGETQYF | TGTGCCAGCAGTCCCGGACTAGCGGGAGAGACCCAGTACTTC
TRBJ2-7 | - | 14 | many | TRBV2 | CASSYRTQDGGPYF | TGTGCCAGCAGTTATCGGACCCAAGATGGCGGGCCGTACTTC
TRBJ1-6 | - | 12 | many | TRBV6-1 | CASTVGNSPLHF | TGTGCCAGCACGGTAGGAAATTCACCCCTCCACTTT
TRBJ1-2 | TRBD1 | 14 | many | TRBV7-9 | CASSRDRLNYGYTF | TGTGCCAGCAGCCGGGACAGACTTAACTATGGCTACACCTTC
TRBJ2-7 | TRBD1 | 15 | many | TRBV6-2/TRBV6-3 | CASSPRDRGIYEQYF | TGTGCCAGCAGCCCCCGGGACAGGGGTATCTACGAGCAGTACTTC
TRBJ2-7 | TRBD1 | 14 | once | TRBV6-1 | CASSRGTGDYEQYF | TGTGCCAGCAGCCGCGGGACAGGAGACTACGAGCAGTACTTC
TRBJ2-7 | - | 12 | - | TRBV12-3/TRBV12-4 | CASSLDSDEQYF | TGTGCCAGCAGTTTAGATAGCGACGAGCAGTACTTC
TRBJ2-7 | - | 16 | many | TRBV28 | CASSTQGGLKQYEQYF | TGTGCCAGCAGTACCCAAGGTGGACTTAAGCAATACGAGCAGTACTTC
TRBJ1-1 | TRBD1 | 15 | - | TRBV10-3 | CAISVGQGSAGEAFF | TGTGCCATCAGTGTAGGACAGGGTTCGGCTGGTGAAGCTTTCTTT
TRBJ2-5 | TRBD2 | 14 | - | TRBV2 | CASSGPGGGETQYF | TGTGCCAGCAGTGGTCCCGGGGGGGGGGAGACCCAGTACTTC
TRBJ2-3 | - | 14 | few | TRBV11-3 | CASSLSSGTDTQYF | TGTGCCAGCAGCTTATCTAGCGGCACAGATACGCAGTATTTT
TRBJ2-4 | TRBD2 | 13 | many | TRBV2 | CAGAGEAKNIQYF | TGTGCCGGAGCGGGGGAAGCCAAAAACATTCAGTACTTC